This record looks at one T cell receptor (beta chain) sequence and its context. Its target is not known. The germline V gene encodes CDR1 LNHDA and CDR2 SQIVND (reference sequence). The CDR3 loop spans 16 amino acids. The J segment lost 2 bases and the V segment lost 6 bases, leaving 12 bases of the junction unmatched. Individual cDNA molecules carried attached unique molecular identifiers. TCRdb passed the 5' RACE reads through MiXCR, listing each CDR3 protein once. The repertoire holds around 83,000 distinct CDR3 sequences, with approximately 12% as singletons. The source of the sample is a study of early T cells in non-severe SARS-CoV-2 infection. Study-level background: Sequenced material consisted of bulk RNA (from unsorted whole blood), and chains were unpaired. Study outcomes and limitations: VDJdb matching, biased toward anti-spike CD8 responses, missed private and CD4 specificities.

The V call is TRBV19, the J call TRBJ2-7; 8 bases are shared with TRBD2. The sample consisted of whole blood, taken at baseline. The sequence was collected from an adult who was a healthcare worker with PCR-confirmed SARS-CoV-2 infection or an uninfected control (not recorded which). The CDR3, as DNA: TGTGCCAGTAGGTCTCGCGGGGGGAAACCTCCCTACGAGCAGTACTTC. The encoded protein is CASRSRGGKPPYEQYF.